Below are 28 T cell receptor beta chains sequenced from a single sample in a study of PD-1 blockade in classical Hodgkin lymphoma. This table comes from immunoSEQ multiplex PCR, and its TCRdb copy is limited to in-frame clones, with some not included. Of roughly 100,000 clones in the sample, roughly 73% are singletons; the top ten hold about a tenth. Stated time point: cycle 4 day 1 (C4D1), after less than seven weeks of nivolumab. Autologous stem cell transplantation was followed by relapse in every patient, and brentuximab vedotin exposure varied. Sequencing was performed on peripheral blood mononuclear cells (PBMCs), taken before the fourth cycle of nivolumab. The receptors stem from a human donor with classical Hodgkin lymphoma.

CDR3 sequence reads: CSARRGSNTEAFF. CDR3 in DNA: TGCAGCGCCCGACGGGGATCGAACACTGAAGCTTTCTTT. The chain recombines TRBV29-1 with TRBJ1-1; no firm D call. Germline values: CDR1 SQVTM, CDR2 ANQGSEA. The CDR3 consists of 13 residues. V was clipped by 7 bases and J by 1 base, with 13 bases between them.

This sequence joins TRBV19 and TRBJ2-5; D may be TRBD2 (6 bases). There are 17 residues in the CDR3. CDR1 is LNHDA and CDR2 is SQIVND in the germline V gene (reference sequence). V lost 1 base and J lost 1, with 16 bases in between. Here the CDR3 DNA reads TGTGCCAGTAGTATAGTGCTCGCGCGGGGACCCCAAGAGACCCAGTACTTC. It codes for CASSIVLARGPQETQYF.

This chain uses TRBV10-3 with TRBJ2-2; possible D gene TRBD2, 7 bases. V dropped 8 bases and J dropped 7 bases, with 11 bases sitting between them. This CDR3 has 12 amino acids. Germline V gene lookup returns CDR1 ENHRY and CDR2 SYGVKD. This CDR3 reads CAIRGAVGELFF. CDR3 DNA: TGTGCCATCCGGGGGGCGGTCGGGGAGCTGTTTTTT.

The chain has TRBV28 and TRBJ2-7; D is perhaps TRBD1 or TRBD2 (5 bases each). From germline, CDR1 is MDHEN and CDR2 SYDVKM. The V and J ends lost 7 bases and 4 bases respectively, with 20 bases between them. CDR3 length: 15 residues. The CDR3 reads CASTLGAKVRYEQYF. The CDR3 nucleotides are TGTGCCAGCACCCTCGGGGCTAAAGTTCGTTACGAGCAGTACTTC.

The chain carries TRBV10-3 and TRBJ2-4, with 7 positions matching TRBD1. CDR3 length equals 15 residues. The ends lost 2 bases at V and 2 bases at J; junction bases unmatched: 3. Looked up from germline, CDR1 is ENHRY and CDR2 is SYGVKD. DNA for the CDR3: TGTGCCATCAGTGAGACGACAGGGTCCAAAAACATTCAGTACTTC. It translates to CAISETTGSKNIQYF.

The V and J genes are TRBV5-6 and TRBJ2-6; 10 nucleotides agree with TRBD1. Germline assignment: CDR1 SGHDT and CDR2 YYEEEE. V was pared by 4 bases and J by 0 bases, with 7 bases of the junction left unmatched. The CDR3 consists of 18 residues. The CDR3 here is CASSIGTGANSGANVLTF. CDR3 bases: TGTGCCAGCAGCATTGGGACAGGGGCCAACTCTGGGGCCAACGTCCTGACTTTC.

The V call is TRBV7-8, the J call TRBJ1-6; D is uncertain. This CDR3 region has 14 residues. The V gene lost 1 base and the J gene lost 9 bases, with 10 bases spanning the gap. The germline V gene has CDR1 SGHVS and CDR2 FQNEAQ. CDR3 loop: CASSLGVSRSPLHF. The CDR3 bases are TGTGCCAGCAGCTTAGGCGTCAGTCGTTCACCCCTCCACTTT.

This clone appeared a few times. The rearrangement uses TRBV12-5 and TRBJ1-6, with a weak D call TRBD1 (6 bases). CDR3 size: 14 residues. Germline CDR1 is LGHNT and CDR2 is FRNRAP. V was shortened by 3 bases and J by 9 bases, with 12 bases between the two germline ends. This CDR3 is CASGFGTSSSPLHF. CDR3 nucleotides: TGTGCTAGTGGTTTCGGGACATCGTCTTCACCCCTCCACTTT.

J is TRBJ2-2 and V is TRBV19; the D is unclear. Germline loops: CDR1 LNHDA, CDR2 SQIVND (reference sequence). The germline V and J ends were trimmed by 1 base and 3 bases, with 6 bases remaining between them. The CDR3 runs to 14 residues. The CDR3 DNA sequence: TGTGCCAGTAGTATAGTAGCAGACACCGGGGAGCTGTTTTTT. It is translated as CASSIVADTGELFF.

This clone showed up many times. The chain is built from TRBV6-5 and TRBJ1-5; perhaps TRBD1 as D (6 bases). The V and J ends lost 6 bases and 6 bases respectively, with 12 bases between them. Germline assignment: CDR1 MNHEY and CDR2 SVGAGI. This CDR3 has 13 residues. The CDR3: CASRRQQGQPQHF. The CDR3 DNA follows: TGTGCCAGCAGACGCCAACAGGGTCAGCCCCAGCATTTT.

This clone appeared a few times. The V gene is TRBV6-1, the J gene TRBJ1-5; no reliable D call. V was trimmed by 2 bases and J by 6 bases, leaving 11 bases between them. This CDR3 has 14 amino acids. Germline CDR1 reads MNHNS; CDR2 reads SASEGT. The CDR3 bases are TGTGCCAGCAGTGAATTCATCGGTTTTCAGCCCCAGCATTTT. It yields the protein CASSEFIGFQPQHF.

This chain uses TRBV4-1 with TRBJ2-5; D is ambiguous. Trimming left V 4 bases short and J 1 base short, with 13 bases between. CDR3 length equals 15 residues. CDR1 is MGHRA and CDR2 is YSYEKL in the germline V gene. DNA of the CDR3: TGCGCCAGCAGCCCCCCCCGAGGAGCCCAAGAGACCCAGTACTTC. It specifies CASSPPRGAQETQYF.

The V call is TRBV7-2, the J call TRBJ2-3; no definite D call. CDR3 size: 13 residues. Trimming took off 8 bases at V and 5 bases at J, with 14 bases between the two ends. Germline-derived CDR1 and CDR2 are SGHTA and FQGNSA. This chain's CDR3 is CASSPHWGDTQYF. In nucleotides, the CDR3 is TGTGCCAGCTCCCCCCACTGGGGAGATACGCAGTATTTT.

Written as DNA, the CDR3 is TGTGCCAGCAAAGAGTTAGGGGGTCTTGGCACTGAAGCTTTCTTT. Its protein is CASKELGGLGTEAFF. This chain links TRBV27 with TRBJ1-1; D is possibly TRBD1 (6 bases). Germline V lookup: CDR1 MNHEY, CDR2 SMNVEV (reference sequence). V lost 7 bases and J 4 bases, leaving 19 bases between the germline ends. This CDR3 contains 15 residues.

The chain has TRBV7-6 and TRBJ2-3; possible D gene TRBD2, 6 bases. CDR1 and CDR2 (germline): SGHVS, FNYEAQ. The CDR3 runs to 15 residues. V was clipped by 2 bases and J by 5 bases, with 14 bases between them. The CDR3 region has the DNA TGTGCCAGCAGCTTACAGCTAGCGAGTGGAGATACGCAGTATTTT. Amino acids: CASSLQLASGDTQYF.

The chain uses TRBV29-1 and TRBJ2-5; 11 bases fit TRBD2. The CDR3 is made up of 14 amino acids. V lost 5 bases to trimming and J lost 5 bases; unmatched junction nucleotides: 7. Germline CDR1 reads SQVTM; CDR2 reads ANQGSEA. CDR3 residues: CSVPIAGGWETQYF. The CDR3 coding sequence is TGCAGCGTTCCCATAGCGGGAGGGTGGGAGACCCAGTACTTC.

The genes are TRBV27 and TRBJ2-5, with TRBD2 matching 14 bases. The length of the CDR3 is 15 residues. Trimming took 5 bases from V and 8 from J; bases not matched to a gene: 7. Germline V CDR1 and CDR2: MNHEY, SMNVEV (reference sequence). The CDR3 nucleotides read TGTGCCAGCAGTCCGACTAGCGGGGGGGGTTTAACCCAGTACTTC. It specifies CASSPTSGGGLTQYF.

J is TRBJ2-1 and V is TRBV6-6, with 7 bases matching TRBD2. The germline CDR1 and CDR2 sequences are MNHNY and SVGAGI (reference sequence). The CDR3 runs to 16 residues. The V segment lost 2 bases and the J segment 8 bases; nucleotides outside the gene matches: 12. DNA of the CDR3: TGTGCCAGCAGTTACACCCTCAGCGGGGCCCAACATGAGCAGTTCTTC. Translated: CASSYTLSGAQHEQFF.

The CDR3 region is CASSFTGSQVETQYF. CDR3 DNA: TGTGCCAGCAGCTTTACCGGGTCTCAGGTAGAGACCCAGTACTTC. This sequence joins TRBV7-9 and TRBJ2-5; D call uncertain. CDR1 and CDR2 from the germline V gene are SEHNR and FQNEAQ (reference sequence). The ends were cut back, 3 bases at V and 4 bases at J, with 15 bases in the middle. This CDR3 is 15 amino acids long. The full variable domain, completed using reference TRBV7-9 and TRBJ2-5, is DTGVSQNPRHKITKRGQNVTFRCDPISEHNRLYWYRQTLGQGPEFLTYFQNEAQLEKSRLLSDRFSAERPKGSFSTLEIQRTEQGDSAMYLCASSFTGSQVETQYFGPGTRLLVL.

This chain links TRBV7-2 with TRBJ2-1, with D unclear. CDR3 size: 15 residues. With 4 bases removed from V and 2 bases from J, the gap between germline ends came to 12 bases. Germline V CDR1 and CDR2: SGHTA, FQGNSA. The CDR3 bases are TGTGCCAGCAGCTCCTCCTGGTCCCCCTACAATGAGCAGTTCTTC. This encodes CASSSSWSPYNEQFF.

This chain links TRBV5-1 with TRBJ2-7; TRBD2 agrees at 15 bases. The CDR3 spans 17 residues. Germline-derived CDR1 and CDR2 are SGHRS and YFSETQ. The V and J ends lost 4 bases and 2 bases, in that order; junction bases with no gene match: 7. The DNA of the CDR3 is TGCGCCAGCAGCGGCGGGACTAGCGGGAGGTTTACCTACGAGCAGTACTTC. Its protein product is CASSGGTSGRFTYEQYF.

The V and J genes are TRBV28 and TRBJ2-7, with D maybe TRBD2 (7 bases). The CDR3 totals 16 residues. In germline, CDR1 is MDHEN, CDR2 SYDVKM. Trimming left V 0 bases short and J 2 bases short, with 14 bases between. For the CDR3, the DNA is TGTGCCAGCAGTTTATGGGGCCGGGGGGCACCCTACGAGCAGTACTTC. Its translation: CASSLWGRGAPYEQYF. Variable domain in full (rest from reference TRBV28 and TRBJ2-7): DVKVTQSSRYLVKRTGEKVFLECVQDMDHENMFWYRQDPGLGLRLIYFSYDVKMKEKGDIPEGYSVSREKKERFSLILESASTNQTSMYLCASSLWGRGAPYEQYFGPGTRLTVT.

The rearrangement uses TRBV9 and TRBJ2-7; 12 nucleotides line up with TRBD2. The ends lost 0 bases at V and 5 bases at J; junction bases unmatched: 18. Germline V CDR1 and CDR2: SGDLS, YYNGEE. The CDR3 consists of 20 residues. CDR3 DNA: TGTGCCAGCAGCGTAGGACCCCTCCCTCTAGCGGGAGGGCCCCGGGACGAGCAGTACTTC. Amino acid sequence: CASSVGPLPLAGGPRDEQYF.

The chain uses TRBV7-3 and TRBJ1-1; a possible D gene is TRBD1 (6 bases). The V gene lost 5 bases and the J gene lost 4 bases, with 14 bases spanning the gap. This CDR3 is built from 14 residues. Germline assignment: CDR1 SGHTA and CDR2 FQGTGA. CDR3 region: CASSRFRGSTEAFF. CDR3 bases: TGTGCCAGCAGCCGGTTCAGGGGAAGCACTGAAGCTTTCTTT. Supplemented by reference TRBV7-3 and TRBJ1-1, the full variable domain reads GAGVSQTPSNKVTEKGKYVELRCDPISGHTALYWYRQSLGQGPEFLIYFQGTGAADDSGLPNDRFFAVRPEGSVSTLKIQRTERGDSAVYLCASSRFRGSTEAFFGQGTRLTVV.

The chain carries TRBV6-1 and TRBJ1-5, with TRBD1 matching over 9 bases. After removal of 6 bases from V and 6 bases from J, the junction contained 9 bases not matched to a gene. The CDR3 is 15 residues long. Per germline, CDR1 MNHNS and CDR2 SASEGT. DNA for the CDR3: TGTGCCAGCAGCCCCGGGACAGGGTACGGTCAGCCCCAGCATTTT. Its protein product is CASSPGTGYGQPQHF.

The gene calls are TRBV5-5 and TRBJ2-2, with D tentatively TRBD1 (6 bases). The CDR3 is 15 amino acids. The germline V gene has CDR1 SGHKS and CDR2 YYEKEE (reference sequence). V shed 4 bases and J shed 1 base, with 11 bases lying between them. This CDR3 reads CASSPLTGNTGELFF. The CDR3 DNA reads as TGTGCCAGCAGCCCGTTGACAGGGAACACCGGGGAGCTGTTTTTT.

The J gene is TRBJ1-1, the V gene TRBV6-1; D is possibly TRBD1 (5 bases). Trimming took off 4 bases at V and 1 base at J, with 13 bases between the two ends. CDR3 length equals 15 residues. Germline values: CDR1 MNHNS, CDR2 SASEGT. CDR3 in amino acids: CASSGQGAANTEAFF. In nucleotides, the CDR3 is TGTGCCAGCAGTGGGCAAGGGGCGGCGAACACTGAAGCTTTCTTT.

The chain links TRBV5-1 to TRBJ1-2; 7 bases align to TRBD1. The V and J ends lost 2 bases and 6 bases, in that order; junction bases with no gene match: 4. The CDR3 runs 13 residues. CDR1 SGHRS and CDR2 YFSETQ come from the germline V gene. The CDR3 spells CASSFQGVDGYTF. CDR3 bases: TGCGCCAGCAGCTTTCAGGGGGTCGATGGCTACACCTTC.